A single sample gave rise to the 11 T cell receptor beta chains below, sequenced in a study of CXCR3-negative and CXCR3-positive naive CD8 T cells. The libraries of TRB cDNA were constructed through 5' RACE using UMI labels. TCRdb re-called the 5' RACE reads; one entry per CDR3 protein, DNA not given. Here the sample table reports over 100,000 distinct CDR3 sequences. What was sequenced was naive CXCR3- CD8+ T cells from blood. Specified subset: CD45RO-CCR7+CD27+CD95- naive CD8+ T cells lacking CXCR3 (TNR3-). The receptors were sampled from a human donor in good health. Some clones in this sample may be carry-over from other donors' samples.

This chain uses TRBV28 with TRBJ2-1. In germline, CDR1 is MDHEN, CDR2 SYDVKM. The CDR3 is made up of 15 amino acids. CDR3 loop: CASSSDIGSYNEQFF.

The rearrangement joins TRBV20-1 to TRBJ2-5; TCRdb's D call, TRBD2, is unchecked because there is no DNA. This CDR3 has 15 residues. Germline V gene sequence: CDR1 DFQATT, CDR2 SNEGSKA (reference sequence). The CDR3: CSARASGAIRETQYF.

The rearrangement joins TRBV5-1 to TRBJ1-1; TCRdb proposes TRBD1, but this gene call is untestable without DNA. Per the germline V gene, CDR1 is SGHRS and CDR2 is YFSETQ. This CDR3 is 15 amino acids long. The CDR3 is CASSLEAGVNTEAFF.

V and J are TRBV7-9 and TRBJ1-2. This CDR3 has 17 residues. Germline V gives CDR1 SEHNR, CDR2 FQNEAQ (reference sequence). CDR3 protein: CASSTLIGTTRSYGYTF.

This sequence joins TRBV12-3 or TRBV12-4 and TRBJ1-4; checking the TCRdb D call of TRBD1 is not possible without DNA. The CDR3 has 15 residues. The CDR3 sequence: CASSFRTALGGKLFF.

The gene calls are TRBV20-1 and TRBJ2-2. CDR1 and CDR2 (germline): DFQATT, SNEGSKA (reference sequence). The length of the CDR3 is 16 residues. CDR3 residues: CSASRGAQLNTGELFF.

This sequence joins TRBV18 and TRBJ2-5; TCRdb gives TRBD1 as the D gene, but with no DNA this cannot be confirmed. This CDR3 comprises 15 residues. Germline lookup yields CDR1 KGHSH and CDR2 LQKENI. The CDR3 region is CASSPPGQPQETQYF.

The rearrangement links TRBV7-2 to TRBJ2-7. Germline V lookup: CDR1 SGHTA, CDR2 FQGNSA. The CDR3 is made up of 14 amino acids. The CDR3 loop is CASSLSVRTYEQYF.

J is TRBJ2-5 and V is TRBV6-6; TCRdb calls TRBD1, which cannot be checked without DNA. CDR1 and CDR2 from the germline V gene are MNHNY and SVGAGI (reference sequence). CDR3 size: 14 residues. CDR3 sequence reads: CASRAWDRQETQYF.

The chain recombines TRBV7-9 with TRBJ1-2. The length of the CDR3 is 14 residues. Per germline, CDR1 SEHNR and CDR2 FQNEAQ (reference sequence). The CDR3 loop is CASSLGETDYGYTF.

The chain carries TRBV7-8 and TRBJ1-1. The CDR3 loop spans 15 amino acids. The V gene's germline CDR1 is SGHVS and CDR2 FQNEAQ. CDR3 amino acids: CASSLGMRGSSEAFF.